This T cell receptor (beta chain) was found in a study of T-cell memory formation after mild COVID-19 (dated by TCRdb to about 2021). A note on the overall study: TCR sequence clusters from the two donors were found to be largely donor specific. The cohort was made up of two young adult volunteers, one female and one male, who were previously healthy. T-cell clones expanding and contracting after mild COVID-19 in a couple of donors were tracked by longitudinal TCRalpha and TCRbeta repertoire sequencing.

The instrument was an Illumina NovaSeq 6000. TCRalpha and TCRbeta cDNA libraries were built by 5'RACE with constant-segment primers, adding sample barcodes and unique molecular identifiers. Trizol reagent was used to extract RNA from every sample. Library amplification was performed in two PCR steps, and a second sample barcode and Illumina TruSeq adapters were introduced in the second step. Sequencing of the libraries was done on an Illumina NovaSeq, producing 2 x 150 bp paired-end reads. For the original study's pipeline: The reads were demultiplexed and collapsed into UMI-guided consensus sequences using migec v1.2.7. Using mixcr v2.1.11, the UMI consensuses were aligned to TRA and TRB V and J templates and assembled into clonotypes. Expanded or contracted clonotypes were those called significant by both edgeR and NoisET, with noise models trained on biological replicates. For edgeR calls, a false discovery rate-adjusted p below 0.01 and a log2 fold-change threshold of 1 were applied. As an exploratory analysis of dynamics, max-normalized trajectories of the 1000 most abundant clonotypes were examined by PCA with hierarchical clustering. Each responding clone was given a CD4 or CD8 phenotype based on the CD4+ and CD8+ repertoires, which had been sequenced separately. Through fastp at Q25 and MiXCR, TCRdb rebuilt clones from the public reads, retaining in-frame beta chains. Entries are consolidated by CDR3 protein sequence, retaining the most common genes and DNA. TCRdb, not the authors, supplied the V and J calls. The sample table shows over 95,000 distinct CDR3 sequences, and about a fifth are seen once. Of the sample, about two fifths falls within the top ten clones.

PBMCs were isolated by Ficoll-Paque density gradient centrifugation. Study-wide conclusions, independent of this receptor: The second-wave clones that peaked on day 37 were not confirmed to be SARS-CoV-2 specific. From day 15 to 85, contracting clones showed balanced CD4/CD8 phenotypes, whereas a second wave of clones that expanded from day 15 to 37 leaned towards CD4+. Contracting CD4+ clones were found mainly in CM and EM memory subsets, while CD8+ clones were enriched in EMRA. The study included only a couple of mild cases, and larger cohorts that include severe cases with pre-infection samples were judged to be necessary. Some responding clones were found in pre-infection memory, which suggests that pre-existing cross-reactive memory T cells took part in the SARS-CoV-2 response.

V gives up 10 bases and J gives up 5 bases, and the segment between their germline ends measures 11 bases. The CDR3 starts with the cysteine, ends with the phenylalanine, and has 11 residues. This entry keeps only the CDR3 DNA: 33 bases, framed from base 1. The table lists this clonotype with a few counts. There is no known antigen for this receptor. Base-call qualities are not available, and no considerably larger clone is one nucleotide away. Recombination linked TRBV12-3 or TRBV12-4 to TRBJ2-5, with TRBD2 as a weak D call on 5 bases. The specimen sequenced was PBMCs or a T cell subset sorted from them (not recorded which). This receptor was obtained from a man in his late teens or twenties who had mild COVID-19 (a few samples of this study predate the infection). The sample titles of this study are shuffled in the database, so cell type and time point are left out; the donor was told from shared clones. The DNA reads TGTGCCACCCTCCGAGGGGAGACCCAGTACTTC. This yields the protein CATLRGETQYF.